Presented here are 17 T cell receptor beta chains from one specimen sequenced in a study of CD8+ T cells in alopecia areata. Following RNA extraction, reverse transcription yielded cDNA that acted as the sequencing template. Libraries were prepared by immunoSEQ multiplex PCR; TCRdb keeps only in-frame clonotypes and omits some of them. The sample has roughly 190,000 clones, around 60% seen once. Noted treatment: oral pan-JAK inhibitor, 5-10 mg twice daily. Sequenced here: CD4+ T cells sorted from blood, sampled at week 4, from a patient treated with tofacitinib. These receptor sequences come from a human donor with alopecia areata.

This clone was picked up a small number of times. This chain joins TRBV29-1 and TRBJ2-2, with D possibly called TRBD1 or TRBD2 (5 bases each). CDR3 size: 14 residues. V was cut by 7 bases and J by 7 bases, with 19 bases left in between. The germline V gene encodes CDR1 SQVTM and CDR2 ANQGSEA. The chain's CDR3 is CSESWTTEDGELFF. The CDR3 DNA follows: TGCAGCGAATCTTGGACAACGGAGGACGGGGAGCTGTTTTTT.

This chain uses TRBV5-6 with TRBJ2-3, with D tentatively TRBD1 (5 bases). The CDR3 length is 15 residues. Germline CDR1 SGHDT, CDR2 YYEEEE. Trimming pared 4 bases from V and 0 bases from J, leaving 12 bases between. The CDR3 loop reads CASSADRQSTDTQYF. The CDR3 nucleotides are TGTGCCAGCAGCGCGGACCGACAGAGCACAGATACGCAGTATTTT.

The V call is TRBV29-1, the J call TRBJ1-2, with TRBD1 as a possible D gene (5 bases). The V end was cut by 7 bases, the J end by 4 bases, with 13 bases between. There are 12 residues in the CDR3. CDR1 is SQVTM and CDR2 is ANQGSEA in the germline V gene. In DNA, the CDR3 is TGCAGCGCTCGGACACCAAGCTATGGCTACACCTTC. Amino acids: CSARTPSYGYTF.

The rearrangement joins TRBV29-1 to TRBJ1-2; no firm D call. The CDR3 runs 12 residues. The germline V and J ends were trimmed by 7 bases and 0 bases, with 9 bases remaining between them. Germline V CDR1 and CDR2: SQVTM, ANQGSEA. Written as DNA, the CDR3 is TGCAGCGCGGCTGGAGCTAACTATGGCTACACCTTC. As protein: CSAAGANYGYTF.

J is TRBJ2-7 and V is TRBV9; TRBD1 or TRBD2 may be the D gene (5 bases each). Germline V CDR1 and CDR2: SGDLS, YYNGEE. This CDR3 comprises 17 residues. Deletions cut 0 bases from V and 5 bases from J, with 21 bases between. For the CDR3, the DNA is TGTGCCAGCAGCGTAGCCTCTAGGTCGGGGCTTAGGGACGAGCAGTACTTC. Translated: CASSVASRSGLRDEQYF.

The rearrangement links TRBV6-6 to TRBJ2-7; 7 bases are shared with TRBD1. Per the germline V gene, CDR1 is MNHNY and CDR2 is SVGAGI (reference sequence). Unmatched junction bases numbered 6, after V lost 6 bases and J lost 7 bases. The CDR3 is 12 residues long. The DNA for the CDR3 is TGTGCCAGCAGGCGACGACAGGGAGAGCAGTACTTC. It encodes CASRRRQGEQYF.

The chain recombines TRBV30 with TRBJ2-7, with 11 positions matching TRBD1. The CDR3 length is 16 residues. Trimming at V came to 2 bases and at J to 0 bases, leaving 6 bases not matched to a gene. The germline CDR1 and CDR2 sequences are GTSNPN and SVGIG (reference sequence). The CDR3 DNA follows: TGTGCCTGGAGTCGGACAGGGGGCCTAGACTCCTACGAGCAGTACTTC. This codes for CAWSRTGGLDSYEQYF. The full variable domain, completed using reference TRBV30 and TRBJ2-7, is SQTIHQWPATLVQPVGSPLSLECTVEGTSNPNLYWYRQAAGRGLQLLFYSVGIGQISSEVPQNLSASRPQDRQFILSSKKLLLSDSGFYLCAWSRTGGLDSYEQYFGPGTRLTVT.

This clone has just a few counts. The CDR3 loop is CASSPARDRDMYF. CDR3 in DNA: TGTGCCAGCTCACCTGCTCGGGACAGGGATATGTATTTT. The rearrangement uses TRBV18 and TRBJ2-3; 9 bases match TRBD1. CDR3 length: 13 amino acids. CDR1 and CDR2 (germline): KGHSH, LQKENI. Losses at the gene ends were 3 bases for V and 14 bases for J; bases not matched to a gene: 9.

This clone has only one observation. The chain couples TRBV29-1 to TRBJ1-2; a possible D gene is TRBD1 (5 bases). This CDR3 is built from 11 residues. Germline values: CDR1 SQVTM, CDR2 ANQGSEA. V was clipped by 5 bases and J by 7 bases, with 11 bases between them. The CDR3 DNA is TGCAGCGTTAGTGAGGGGTCTGGCTACACCTTC. Protein sequence: CSVSEGSGYTF.

V and J are TRBV5-1 and TRBJ2-1, with TRBD1 matching over 11 bases. V was pared by 4 bases and J by 7 bases, with 4 bases of the junction left unmatched. The germline CDR1 and CDR2 sequences are SGHRS and YFSETQ. This CDR3 is built from 14 residues. The CDR3 loop reads CASSIRDRGNEQFF. CDR3 bases: TGCGCCAGCAGCATCCGGGACAGGGGGAATGAGCAGTTCTTC. Filled out from reference TRBV5-1 and TRBJ2-1, the complete variable domain reads KAGVTQTPRYLIKTRGQQVTLSCSPISGHRSVSWYQQTPGQGLQFLFEYFSETQRNKGNFPGRFSGRQFSNSRSEMNVSTLELGDSALYLCASSIRDRGNEQFFGPGTRLTVL.

The gene calls are TRBV6-6 and TRBJ2-5, with TRBD2 as a possible D gene (6 bases). Germline V gene sequence: CDR1 MNHNY, CDR2 SVGAGI (reference sequence). The CDR3 contains 15 residues. The V end was cut by 2 bases, the J end by 3 bases, with 13 bases between. This CDR3 is CASSYPGGGKETQYF. The DNA for the CDR3 is TGTGCCAGCAGTTACCCCGGAGGAGGGAAAGAGACCCAGTACTTC.

J is TRBJ1-3 and V is TRBV15; D gene uncertain. Trimming shortened V by 0 bases and J by 1 base, and 7 bases separated the two germline ends. Germline CDR1 is LNHNV and CDR2 is YYDKDF (reference sequence). The CDR3 totals 15 residues. The DNA for the CDR3 is TGTGCCACCAGCAGAGATCAGATATCTGGAAACACCATATATTTT. Its translation is CATSRDQISGNTIYF. Complete variable domain (other parts from reference TRBV15 and TRBJ1-3): DAMVIQNPRYQVTQFGKPVTLSCSQTLNHNVMYWYQQKSSQAPKLLFHYYDKDFNNEADTPDNFQSRRPNTSFCFLDIRSPGLGDTAMYLCATSRDQISGNTIYFGEGSWLTVV.

For this clone: Additional DNA sequences in this sample encode the identical CDR3. The rearrangement joins TRBV29-1 to TRBJ1-1; possible D gene TRBD1, 6 bases. The CDR3 covers 13 residues. CDR1 and CDR2 (germline): SQVTM, ANQGSEA. Deletions cut 4 bases from V and 0 bases from J, with 9 bases between. The CDR3 is CSVAPGVNTEAFF. The DNA of the CDR3 is TGCAGCGTTGCACCAGGGGTGAACACTGAAGCTTTCTTT.

The chain joins TRBV6-5 to TRBJ2-5, with D hard to call. The V and J ends lost 8 bases and 4 bases respectively, with 8 bases between them. In germline, CDR1 is MNHEY, CDR2 SVGAGI. The CDR3 totals 11 residues. CDR3 bases: TGTGCCAGCTCCTCTCGAGAGACCCAGTACTTC. The encoded protein is CASSSRETQYF.

The chain is built from TRBV30 and TRBJ2-7; 15 bases match TRBD2. CDR3 length: 13 residues. The trim removed 5 bases at V and 4 bases at J, leaving 0 bases unmatched. From germline, CDR1 is GTSNPN and CDR2 SVGIG (reference sequence). The CDR3 is CAWGTSGRYEQYF. The CDR3 DNA reads TGTGCCTGGGGGACTAGCGGGAGGTACGAGCAGTACTTC.

This clone was seen more than once but under ten times. The chain joins TRBV29-1 to TRBJ2-1; 11 bases align to TRBD2. The CDR3 length is 16 residues. CDR1 SQVTM and CDR2 ANQGSEA come from the germline V gene. V shed 3 bases, J shed 12 bases, and the junction held 16 bases outside the gene matches. Written as DNA, the CDR3 is TGCAGCGTTGATTTTTCCGGGACTAGCGGTACTAGCGGGCAGTTCTTC. Translating gives CSVDFSGTSGTSGQFF.

J is TRBJ2-7 and V is TRBV15; D remains unclear. The CDR3 has 11 residues. Looked up from germline, CDR1 is LNHNV and CDR2 is YYDKDF (reference sequence). Trimming left V 3 bases short and J 5 bases short, with 5 bases between. Here the CDR3 DNA reads TGTGCCACCAGCAGCTCGAACGAGCAGTACTTC. Amino acids: CATSSSNEQYF.